Presented here are 32 T cell receptor beta chains from one specimen sequenced in a study of T cell repertoires in cytomegalovirus infection. Each CDR3 protein is one row after TCRdb ran MiXCR on the reads. The sample shows around 770,000 distinct CDR3 sequences, almost 30% of them seen only once. Antigens of these TCRs are unknown. The sample in question was cultured CD8+ T cells from PBMCs, obtained from culture after CMV antigen stimulation. These receptors were obtained from a human donor in good health (CMV status not recorded). Some clones in this sample may be carry-over from other donors' samples.

This clonotype was seen a few times. V is TRBV4-1 and J is TRBJ2-3; 13 nucleotides line up with TRBD2. Germline V gene sequence: CDR1 MGHRA, CDR2 YSYEKL. J lost 5 bases, V lost 1 base, and 9 bases had no gene match. CDR3 length: 18 residues. The CDR3 is CASSQAPLAGGQGDTQYF. DNA for the CDR3: TGCGCCAGCAGCCAAGCCCCACTAGCGGGGGGGCAGGGAGATACGCAGTATTTT.

The chain links TRBV5-4 to TRBJ1-2; D possibly corresponds to TRBD1 (5 bases). CDR3 length: 16 amino acids. The ends were cut back, 3 bases at V and 3 bases at J, with 18 bases in the middle. Germline V CDR1 and CDR2: SGHNT, YYREEE (reference sequence). CDR3 sequence (DNA): TGTGCCAGCAGCTCCCCGGCAGGGCAATGGGACTATGGCTACACCTTC. Its translation is CASSSPAGQWDYGYTF.

This chain joins TRBV7-2 and TRBJ1-4, with D unresolved. Trimming removed 4 bases from V and 0 bases from J, with 15 bases in between. The germline CDR1 and CDR2 sequences are SGHTA and FQGNSA. The length of the CDR3 is 17 residues. The CDR3 region is CASSYGRRVTTNEKLFF. CDR3 sequence (DNA): TGTGCCAGCAGCTACGGACGGAGAGTAACAACTAATGAAAAACTGTTTTTT.

The rearrangement joins TRBV5-4 to TRBJ1-1; TRBD1 matches 7 bases. V trimming: 4 bases; J trimming: 4 bases; junction bases outside the gene matches: 7. The CDR3 totals 14 residues. The germline gives CDR1 SGHNT, CDR2 YYREEE (reference sequence). The CDR3 protein is CASSVGQSPTEAFF. As DNA, the CDR3 is TGTGCCAGCAGCGTGGGACAGAGCCCCACTGAAGCTTTCTTT. The variable domain in full, completed from reference TRBV5-4 and TRBJ1-1, reads ETGVTQSPTHLIKTRGQQVTLRCSSQSGHNTVSWYQQALGQGPQFIFQYYREEENGRGNFPPRFSGLQFPNYSSELNVNALELDDSALYLCASSVGQSPTEAFFGQGTRLTVV.

This clonotype was seen a few times. This chain connects TRBV7-3 to TRBJ2-1; TRBD2 might be the D (7 bases). Trimming pared 5 bases from V and 0 bases from J, leaving 20 bases between. The germline V gene encodes CDR1 SGHTA and CDR2 FQGTGA. The CDR3 totals 18 residues. CDR3 DNA sequence: TGTGCCAGCAGCAGTCCCTGTTGCGGGGGCAGCTCCTACAATGAGCAGTTCTTC. This translates into CASSSPCCGGSSYNEQFF.

The chain uses TRBV7-3 and TRBJ2-2, with D possibly matching TRBD1 (7 bases). Germline CDR1 reads SGHTA; CDR2 reads FQGTGA. Deletions cut 4 bases from V and 1 base from J, with 16 bases between. The length of the CDR3 is 17 residues. CDR3 in amino acids: CASSWMGGQLNTGELFF. The DNA of the CDR3 is TGTGCCAGCAGCTGGATGGGGGGACAGCTGAACACCGGGGAGCTGTTTTTT.

Points on this clonotype: The junction differs from germline at one of its ends, possibly a read error. The rearrangement joins TRBV4-2 to TRBJ2-1; D is unclear. There are 18 residues in the CDR3. Germline-derived CDR1 and CDR2 are LGHNA and YNFKEQ. The CDR3 protein is CASSQDIVNSFLVNEQFF. CDR3 nucleotides: TGTGCTAGCAGCCAAGATATCGTTAATAGCTTCTTGGTGAATGAGCAGTTCTTC.

In this sample, this clonotype turned up a few times. The gene calls are TRBV27 and TRBJ2-6, with D unclear. The CDR3 is 16 residues long. Germline V gene sequence: CDR1 MNHEY, CDR2 SMNVEV (reference sequence). Deletions cut 10 bases from V and 2 bases from J, with 18 bases between. CDR3 in amino acids: CATRQYIVAGANVLTF. In nucleotides, the CDR3 is TGTGCCACACGTCAGTATATAGTAGCTGGGGCCAACGTCCTGACTTTC.

At least ten counts were recorded for this clonotype. The genes are TRBV7-2 and TRBJ2-1; 8 bases are a match to TRBD2. The V segment lost 5 bases and the J segment 2 bases; nucleotides outside the gene matches: 5. The V gene's germline CDR1 is SGHTA and CDR2 FQGNSA. The CDR3 is 15 residues long. Here the CDR3 reads CASSPGRGAYNEQFF. CDR3 DNA sequence: TGTGCCAGCAGCCCCGGGCGGGGGGCCTACAATGAGCAGTTCTTC.

Regarding this clonotype: This may arise from a read error, as a much more abundant clone is one base away. This chain connects TRBV7-9 to TRBJ1-2; no reliable D call. The germline gives CDR1 SEHNR, CDR2 FQNEAQ (reference sequence). The CDR3 length is 10 residues. The V end was cut by 7 bases, the J end by 4 bases, with 4 bases between. This CDR3 reads CASNPYGYTF. The CDR3 DNA reads TGTGCCAGCAACCCCTATGGCTACACCTTC.

The chain employs TRBV6-5 and TRBJ1-1; tentatively, D is TRBD1 (6 bases). The CDR3 spans 15 residues. Germline loops: CDR1 MNHEY, CDR2 SVGAGI. The V gene lost 0 bases and the J gene lost 4 bases, with 12 bases spanning the gap. The CDR3: CASSYSQGLVTEAFF. CDR3 bases: TGTGCCAGCAGTTACTCTCAGGGGTTGGTCACTGAAGCTTTCTTT.

This clonotype was seen only a few times. The CDR3 is CASSFTGLPNQPQHF. CDR3 DNA: TGTGCCAGCAGTTTCACAGGGCTTCCCAATCAGCCCCAGCATTTT. The genes are TRBV27 and TRBJ1-5; tentatively, D is TRBD1 (6 bases). CDR3 length: 15 amino acids. Germline assignment: CDR1 MNHEY and CDR2 SMNVEV (reference sequence). Trimming cost V 3 bases and J 3 bases, with 12 bases left between them.

The chain joins TRBV15 to TRBJ1-6; D remains unclear. V was cut by 0 bases and J by 0 bases, with 6 bases left in between. The CDR3 spans 16 residues. Germline V gene sequence: CDR1 LNHNV, CDR2 YYDKDF (reference sequence). The CDR3 nucleotides read TGTGCCACCAGCAGAGATGAGAGCTCCTATAATTCACCCCTCCACTTT. It codes for CATSRDESSYNSPLHF. Looking up the rest from reference TRBV15 and TRBJ1-6 gives the full variable domain: DAMVIQNPRYQVTQFGKPVTLSCSQTLNHNVMYWYQQKSSQAPKLLFHYYDKDFNNEADTPDNFQSRRPNTSFCFLDIRSPGLGDTAMYLCATSRDESSYNSPLHFGNGTRLTVT.

The sample holds many counts of this clonotype. The junction differs from germline at one of its ends, possibly a read error. The genes are TRBV5-1 and TRBJ2-5; 14 positions agree with TRBD2. The germline CDR1 and CDR2 sequences are SGHRS and YFSETQ. The CDR3 consists of 15 residues. The CDR3 here is CASSSGTSGGETQYF. The CDR3 DNA sequence: TGTGCCAGCAGCTCCGGGACTAGCGGGGGAGAGACCCAGTACTTC.

The V call is TRBV7-6, the J call TRBJ2-2; TRBD2 aligns across 8 bases. Per the germline V gene, CDR1 is SGHVS and CDR2 is FNYEAQ. V dropped 6 bases and J dropped 6; count of bases not matched to a gene: 6. CDR3 length equals 14 residues. CDR3 coding DNA: TGTGCCAGCAGACCCAGCGGGGGTGCCGGGGAGCTGTTTTTT. Encoded protein: CASRPSGGAGELFF.

This clonotype occurred a few times. The rearrangement links TRBV5-4 to TRBJ1-1; D is uncertain. There are 15 residues in the CDR3. Germline CDR1 is SGHNT and CDR2 is YYREEE (reference sequence). V was pared by 0 bases and J by 2 bases, with 11 bases between. CDR3 DNA: TGTGCCAGCAGCTTGGATATGGATCCTAACACTGAAGCTTTCTTT. It yields the protein CASSLDMDPNTEAFF.

The chain couples TRBV4-1 to TRBJ1-2, with 7 bases aligning to TRBD1. CDR1 and CDR2 (germline): MGHRA, YSYEKL. The length of the CDR3 is 16 residues. V lost 3 bases to trimming and J lost 2 bases; unmatched junction nucleotides: 9. The CDR3 DNA sequence: TGCGCCAGCAGCCATGCCGGAATGGACAGGAACTATGGCTACACCTTC. Translation: CASSHAGMDRNYGYTF.

V is TRBV12-3 or TRBV12-4 and J is TRBJ2-2, with 7 positions matching TRBD1. The CDR3 is 15 residues long. The V gene end was trimmed by 4 bases and the J gene end by 3 bases; junction bases not matched to a gene: 5. In DNA form, the CDR3 reads TGTGCCAGCAGTTCTATACAGGGGCACACCGGGGAGCTGTTTTTT. The encoded protein is CASSSIQGHTGELFF.

The J gene is TRBJ1-1, the V gene TRBV27; no reliable D call. CDR1 and CDR2 (germline): MNHEY, SMNVEV (reference sequence). V dropped 9 bases and J dropped 4 bases, with 15 bases sitting between them. This CDR3 is built from 13 residues. The CDR3 region has the DNA TGTGCCAGTCGCCTCGGCAGGATCACTGAAGCTTTCTTT. It encodes CASRLGRITEAFF.

This clonotype was found many times. The rearrangement uses TRBV7-8 and TRBJ1-1; 10 bases align to TRBD1. Trimming removed 5 bases from V and 4 bases from J; junction bases left unmatched: 25. The CDR3 totals 21 residues. Germline V gene lookup returns CDR1 SGHVS and CDR2 FQNEAQ. The CDR3 nucleotides are TGTGCCAGCAGCGTAAAAATGGGACCGAAGTGGGGACAGGGGTGGATCACTGAAGCTTTCTTT. It is translated as CASSVKMGPKWGQGWITEAFF.

This clonotype was seen more than once but under ten times. V gene TRBV19 combines with J gene TRBJ1-5, with D perhaps matching TRBD1 (5 bases). V was clipped by 5 bases and J by 3 bases, with 14 bases between them. CDR3 length equals 15 residues. Germline V gives CDR1 LNHDA, CDR2 SQIVND (reference sequence). The CDR3 region is CASSPHRRINQPQHF. The CDR3 DNA is TGTGCCAGTAGTCCCCACAGGAGGATCAATCAGCCCCAGCATTTT.

This clonotype has just a few counts. The chain recombines TRBV19 with TRBJ2-1, with TRBD2 identical over 10 bases. CDR3 length equals 14 residues. V lost 9 bases and J lost 8; bases outside the gene matches: 10. Germline lookup yields CDR1 LNHDA and CDR2 SQIVND (reference sequence). The CDR3, as DNA: TGTGCCAGCGCCGGGACTAGCGTAATCGATGAGCAGTTCTTC. Translating it yields CASAGTSVIDEQFF.

The CDR3 sequence is CASSYSGQGYNEQFF. The CDR3 DNA reads as TGTGCCAGCAGTTACTCAGGACAGGGCTACAATGAGCAGTTCTTC. This chain links TRBV6-2 or TRBV6-3 with TRBJ2-1, with 8 bases identical to TRBD1. CDR3 length: 15 residues. Losses at the gene ends were 0 bases for V and 3 bases for J; bases not matched to a gene: 1. The germline gives CDR1 MNHEY, CDR2 SVGEGT.

To note about this clonotype: One end of the junction varies from germline; a read error may be responsible. CDR3 nucleotide sequence: TGTGCCAGTAGTATAGGAATCGACACCTCACGGTGGTCGAACGCTGAAGCTTTCTTT. Translating it yields CASSIGIDTSRWSNAEAFF. J is TRBJ1-1 and V is TRBV19; the D is unclear. There are 19 residues in the CDR3. Germline V gives CDR1 LNHDA, CDR2 SQIVND (reference sequence).

This clonotype showed up just a few times. This sequence joins TRBV5-1 and TRBJ2-7; TRBD1 matches 7 bases. This CDR3 has 15 amino acids. Per the germline V gene, CDR1 is SGHRS and CDR2 is YFSETQ. V lost 2 bases, J lost 3 bases, and 8 bases stayed unmatched. CDR3 sequence (DNA): TGCGCCAGCAGCTTCGCCGGGACAGTAGACTACGAGCAGTACTTC. This encodes CASSFAGTVDYEQYF.

The chain uses TRBV5-6 and TRBJ1-2; D not certain. CDR3 length equals 14 residues. The V end was cut by 0 bases, the J end by 7 bases, with 13 bases between. The V gene's germline CDR1 is SGHDT and CDR2 YYEEEE. The CDR3, as DNA: TGTGCCAGCAGCTTGGCGGGCAGCAGGTTTGGCTACACCTTC. Protein product: CASSLAGSRFGYTF.

The chain recombines TRBV27 with TRBJ2-2; tentatively, D is TRBD1 (6 bases). Germline V gives CDR1 MNHEY, CDR2 SMNVEV (reference sequence). Deletions cut 2 bases from V and 9 bases from J, with 13 bases between. This CDR3 has 14 residues. The CDR3 loop reads CASSLQGPLRELFF. The CDR3 coding sequence is TGTGCCAGCAGTTTACAGGGGCCCCTTCGGGAGCTGTTTTTT.

The chain combines TRBV7-6 with TRBJ1-2; possible D gene TRBD1, 5 bases. This CDR3 has 12 residues. V lost 7 bases and J lost 6, with 12 bases in between. Germline V gene lookup returns CDR1 SGHVS and CDR2 FNYEAQ. The CDR3, as DNA: TGTGCCAGCAACCTCCCAGGGAATGGCTACACCTTC. Residues: CASNLPGNGYTF. The variable domain in full, completed from reference TRBV7-6 and TRBJ1-2, reads GAGVSQSPRYKVTKRGQDVALRCDPISGHVSLYWYRQALGQGPEFLTYFNYEAQQDKSGLPNDRFSAERPEGSISTLTIQRTEQRDSAMYRCASNLPGNGYTFGSGTRLTVV.

This clonotype appeared a single time. This chain uses TRBV19 with TRBJ2-7; D is undetermined. V was clipped by 4 bases and J by 1 base, with 11 bases between them. The CDR3 totals 14 residues. The germline V gene encodes CDR1 LNHDA and CDR2 SQIVND (reference sequence). CDR3 nucleotide sequence: TGTGCCAGTAGTACGGTCGACGGGTCCTACGAGCAGTACTTC. Translated: CASSTVDGSYEQYF.

This clonotype was detected a few times. This chain's CDR3 is CASSPGQEVTYEQYV. CDR3 bases: TGTGCCAGCAGCCCGGGACAGGAGGTAACCTACGAGCAGTACGTC. The chain is built from TRBV7-9 and TRBJ2-7; 8 bases line up with TRBD1. This CDR3 has 15 residues. J lost 2 bases, V lost 5 bases, and 8 bases had no gene match. The germline V gene encodes CDR1 SEHNR and CDR2 FQNEAQ (reference sequence).

This clonotype was recorded a few times. The chain recombines TRBV7-3 with TRBJ2-2; no clear D. Germline V lookup: CDR1 SGHTA, CDR2 FQGTGA. With 6 bases removed from V and 0 bases from J, the gap between germline ends came to 14 bases. The CDR3 sequence is 16 residues long. As DNA, the CDR3 is TGTGCCAGCAGTTTGAAGCGACGTCCGAACACCGGGGAGCTGTTTTTT. As protein: CASSLKRRPNTGELFF.

The chain carries TRBV4-1 and TRBJ2-7, with unresolved D. With 3 bases removed from V and 3 bases from J, the gap between germline ends came to 15 bases. Germline CDR1 is MGHRA and CDR2 is YSYEKL. This CDR3 spans 15 amino acids. In DNA form, the CDR3 reads TGCGCCAGCAGCCAGCCAGATCGGATCTTCTACGAGCAGTACGTC. Translating it yields CASSQPDRIFYEQYV.